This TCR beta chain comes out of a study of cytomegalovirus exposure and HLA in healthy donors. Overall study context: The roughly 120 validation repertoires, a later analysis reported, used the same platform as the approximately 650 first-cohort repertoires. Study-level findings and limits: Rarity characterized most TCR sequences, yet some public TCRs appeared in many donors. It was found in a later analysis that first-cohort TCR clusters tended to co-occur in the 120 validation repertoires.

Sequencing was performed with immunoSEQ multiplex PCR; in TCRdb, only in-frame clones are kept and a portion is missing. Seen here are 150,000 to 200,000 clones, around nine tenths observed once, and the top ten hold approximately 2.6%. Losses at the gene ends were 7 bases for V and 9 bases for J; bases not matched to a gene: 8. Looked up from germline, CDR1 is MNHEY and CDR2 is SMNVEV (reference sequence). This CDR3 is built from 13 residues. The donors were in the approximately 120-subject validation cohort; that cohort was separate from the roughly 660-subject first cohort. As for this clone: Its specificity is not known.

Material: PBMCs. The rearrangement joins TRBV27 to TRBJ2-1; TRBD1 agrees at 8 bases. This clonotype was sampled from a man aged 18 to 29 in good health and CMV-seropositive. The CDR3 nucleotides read TGTGCCAGCAATGAATCAGGGGGCGGTGAGCAGTTCTTC. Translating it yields CASNESGGGEQFF.